The clone carrying this T cell receptor (beta chain) was seen only a few times. For CDR3 and TCR beta VDJ profiling, genomic DNA was the template used. TCRdb re-called the reads through MiXCR, storing one row per CDR3 protein. The sample comprises around 430,000 distinct CDR3 sequences, around 33% of which are singletons, and nearly 0.85% rests with the top ten. CD8+CD57+ cell expansion had been shown by flow cytometry in patients chosen for sequencing. This specimen comes from a study of CD8+CD57+ T cells in acquired aplastic anemia. V was cut by 2 bases and J by 4 bases, with 11 bases left in between. CDR3 length equals 14 residues. Germline lookup yields CDR1 MNHEY and CDR2 SMNVEV (reference sequence).

The V and J genes are TRBV27 and TRBJ1-2; D gene uncertain. The sequenced material came from sorted CD4+, CD8+, or CD8+CD57+ T cells (not recorded which) from PBMCs. The TCR was taken from a human donor with aplastic anemia. Here the CDR3 DNA reads TGTGCCAGCAGTTTAACCGGTATCGGCTATGGCTACACCTTC. This translates into CASSLTGIGYGYTF.